This section outlines one T cell receptor (beta chain) sequence together with its context. The same CDR3 is also encoded by other DNA sequences in this sample. The entry originates in a study of blood T cell repertoires in COVID-19. Study-wide background: Both acute and convalescent COVID-19 samples were obtained from the United States, Italy and Spain. Sources were T cells, B-cell-depleted T cells, or PBMCs; the material itself was cDNA or gDNA.

This CDR3 has 12 residues. The germline V gene has CDR1 MNHEY and CDR2 SMNVEV (reference sequence). V was cut by 5 bases and J by 4 bases, with 6 bases left in between. In the original processing: Scientists estimated how many nucleated cells there were by amplifying reference gene primers. Assay: immunoSEQ multiplex PCR; the TCRdb copy retains only in-frame clones and omits some. V, J and clone size derive from that table, while D and trimming were established from the DNA sequence. The sample has roughly 670,000 clones, about nine tenths seen once. This TCR came from a woman younger than 35 with acute or convalescent COVID-19. Sequencing was carried out using peripheral blood. The V gene is TRBV27, the J gene TRBJ1-5; D perhaps matches TRBD1 (6 bases). Here the CDR3 DNA reads TGTGCCAGCAGTACAGGGAATCAGCCCCAGCATTTT. This translates into CASSTGNQPQHF.